The 17 T cell receptor beta chains below all came from one sample that was sequenced in a study of T cell responses to AZD1222 COVID-19 vaccine. TCRdb's table, derived via immunoSEQ multiplex PCR, lists solely in-frame clones and lacks some. The sample shows around 150,000 clones, about 88% of them seen only once. Sequencing used peripheral blood, obtained on day 0 of AZD1222 vaccination. The receptors originated from an adult in good health.

The chain recombines TRBV28 with TRBJ2-1, with D possibly TRBD1 on 5 matching bases. Germline V gives CDR1 MDHEN, CDR2 SYDVKM. Trimming stripped 2 bases from V and 16 bases from J, with 15 bases between. This CDR3 is built from 12 residues. In nucleotides, the CDR3 is TGTGCCAGCAGTTTAAGTGGACACCGGAGCTTCTTC. Residues: CASSLSGHRSFF.

V is TRBV6-1 and J is TRBJ1-3; a possible D gene is TRBD1 (5 bases). The CDR3 consists of 15 residues. CDR1 MNHNS and CDR2 SASEGT come from the germline V gene. With 1 base removed from V and 0 bases from J, the gap between germline ends came to 7 bases. CDR3 in amino acids: CASSEDRFSGNTIYF. In nucleotides, the CDR3 is TGTGCCAGCAGTGAAGACAGGTTCTCTGGAAACACCATATATTTT.

This chain links TRBV15 with TRBJ2-4; weak D call: TRBD1 (5 bases). The CDR3 totals 13 residues. V lost 8 bases and J lost 5, with 13 bases in between. Per germline, CDR1 LNHNV and CDR2 YYDKDF (reference sequence). Written as DNA, the CDR3 is TGTGCCACCGAGGAGTCACAGGAAAACATTCAGTACTTC. This codes for CATEESQENIQYF.

The gene calls are TRBV7-2 and TRBJ1-2; D possibly corresponds to TRBD1 (5 bases). Germline V lookup: CDR1 SGHTA, CDR2 FQGNSA. CDR3 length: 15 residues. The germline V and J ends were trimmed by 3 bases and 6 bases, with 17 bases remaining between them. The CDR3 protein is CASSFPGRMGNGYTF. The CDR3 DNA reads TGTGCCAGCAGCTTTCCGGGACGTATGGGGAATGGCTACACCTTC.

This clone is a singleton in its sample. This chain joins TRBV28 and TRBJ1-2, with D hard to call. The ends were cut back, 7 bases at V and 0 bases at J, with 15 bases in the middle. CDR1 and CDR2 from the germline V gene are MDHEN and SYDVKM. The CDR3 is 15 residues long. The CDR3 DNA sequence: TGTGCCAGCATTGGACCCCTTACAGCTAACTATGGCTACACCTTC. Its translation is CASIGPLTANYGYTF.

The chain is built from TRBV3-1 (or the pseudogene TRBV3-2) and TRBJ2-2; 7 nucleotides agree with TRBD1. CDR1 is LGHDT, CDR2 YNNKEL, per germline (reference sequence). This CDR3 has 18 residues. Trimming took 1 base from V and 4 from J; bases not matched to a gene: 12. The CDR3 nucleotides are TGTGCCAGCAGCCAAGTTTTCTTAGAGGGGGCGGCCACCGGGGAGCTGTTTTTT. Translated, it gives CASSQVFLEGAATGELFF.

The J gene is TRBJ1-5, the V gene TRBV5-1; D is unclear. Trimming pared 0 bases from V and 5 bases from J, leaving 15 bases between. The CDR3 spans 16 residues. Per the germline V gene, CDR1 is SGHRS and CDR2 is YFSETQ. DNA for the CDR3: TGCGCCAGCAGCTTGGTTGTCTTCGGGCCGTATCAGCCCCAGCATTTT. Its translation is CASSLVVFGPYQPQHF.

The V gene is TRBV4-1, the J gene TRBJ2-1; no firm D call. The CDR3 spans 17 residues. The ends were cut back, 1 base at V and 1 base at J, with 14 bases in the middle. Germline V gives CDR1 MGHRA, CDR2 YSYEKL. The CDR3: CASSQVKAGRSYNEQFF. The CDR3 coding sequence is TGCGCCAGCAGCCAAGTTAAGGCAGGCCGATCCTACAATGAGCAGTTCTTC.

The chain carries TRBV27 and TRBJ2-7; the D gene is possibly TRBD1 (6 bases). The CDR3 is 15 residues long. V lost 5 bases and J lost 2, with 16 bases in between. In germline, CDR1 is MNHEY, CDR2 SMNVEV (reference sequence). The CDR3: CASSKGVSGAYEQYF. DNA for the CDR3: TGTGCCAGCAGTAAGGGGGTTTCAGGAGCCTACGAGCAGTACTTC.

V is TRBV28 and J is TRBJ2-7; weak D call: TRBD1 (5 bases). This CDR3 has 14 amino acids. CDR1 MDHEN and CDR2 SYDVKM come from the germline V gene. The germline V and J ends were trimmed by 3 bases and 0 bases, with 9 bases remaining between them. The chain's CDR3 is CASSLEQASYEQYF. Written as DNA, the CDR3 is TGTGCCAGCAGTTTGGAACAGGCCTCCTACGAGCAGTACTTC.

Points on this clone: This CDR3 is also generated by other DNA sequences in the sample. The rearrangement joins TRBV5-1 to TRBJ1-5; maybe TRBD1 (5 bases). Germline lookup yields CDR1 SGHRS and CDR2 YFSETQ. Trimming shortened V by 0 bases and J by 4 bases, and 8 bases separated the two germline ends. The CDR3 has 14 amino acids. CDR3 sequence: CASSLDGGNQPQHF. CDR3 in DNA: TGCGCCAGCAGCTTGGATGGGGGGAATCAGCCCCAGCATTTT.

This sequence joins TRBV7-2 and TRBJ2-5; 9 bases map to TRBD1. Trimming at V came to 3 bases and at J to 1 base, leaving 3 bases not matched to a gene. This CDR3 is 15 amino acids long. Per germline, CDR1 SGHTA and CDR2 FQGNSA. CDR3 amino acids: CASSFDRGFQETQYF. CDR3 DNA: TGTGCCAGCAGCTTCGACAGGGGGTTCCAAGAGACCCAGTACTTC.

The V and J genes are TRBV18 and TRBJ2-2; D may be TRBD2 (6 bases). The germline CDR1 and CDR2 sequences are KGHSH and LQKENI. The CDR3 is 15 amino acids. The V and J ends lost 5 bases and 4 bases respectively, with 14 bases between them. The CDR3 DNA reads as TGTGCCAGCTCATTTATCCGGGGAGGCACCGGGGAGCTGTTTTTT. Protein sequence: CASSFIRGGTGELFF. Filled out from reference TRBV18 and TRBJ2-2, the complete variable domain reads NAGVMQNPRHLVRRRGQEARLRCSPMKGHSHVYWYRQLPEEGLKFMVYLQKENIIDESGMPKERFSAEFPKEGPSILRIQQVVRGDSAAYFCASSFIRGGTGELFFGEGSRLTVL.

The chain carries TRBV27 and TRBJ1-3; D is perhaps TRBD1 (6 bases). Germline V gives CDR1 MNHEY, CDR2 SMNVEV (reference sequence). V gave up 5 bases and J gave up 1 base, with 18 bases separating them. The CDR3 length is 17 residues. This chain's CDR3 is CASSEFGQNSSGNTIYF. CDR3 DNA sequence: TGTGCCAGCAGTGAATTCGGACAGAATAGTTCTGGAAACACCATATATTTT.

This rearrangement joins TRBV23-1 to TRBJ2-2; maybe TRBD2 (5 bases). TRBV23-1 falls under the ORF class, with uncertain function. The V end was cut by 4 bases, the J end by 3 bases, with 21 bases between. The CDR3 runs to 18 residues. The CDR3 protein is CASSRPNGPGIDTGELFF. In DNA form, the CDR3 reads TGCGCCAGCAGTCGTCCCAACGGTCCGGGGATCGACACCGGGGAGCTGTTTTTT.

The chain's CDR3 is CASINGRAGNNEQFF. The DNA of the CDR3 is TGTGCCAGCATCAACGGGAGGGCCGGGAACAATGAGCAGTTCTTC. The chain recombines TRBV6-1 with TRBJ2-1; 8 bases are a match to TRBD2. J lost 5 bases, V lost 7 bases, and 10 bases had no gene match. CDR3 length equals 15 residues. The germline CDR1 and CDR2 sequences are MNHNS and SASEGT.

The rearrangement links TRBV5-1 to TRBJ1-2; D remains unclear. The V gene lost 4 bases and the J gene lost 8 bases, with 18 bases spanning the gap. Germline V gives CDR1 SGHRS, CDR2 YFSETQ. This CDR3 has 14 residues. The CDR3 DNA reads TGCGCCAGCAGCCCAGAGCTTGGAGGGCAAGGCTACACCTTC. Residues: CASSPELGGQGYTF.